This T cell receptor beta chain was identified during a study of shared clonotypes between healthy human individuals. Whole-study findings and limits: Memory subsets generally showed smaller estimated richness than naive subsets did.

The count of this clone is one. Its antigen is still unknown. V was shortened by 6 bases and J by 0 bases, with 5 bases between the two germline ends. CDR1 and CDR2 (germline): SNHLY, FYNNEI. The CDR3 extends over 12 amino acids. Some clones are missing from TCRdb's copy, which holds only in-frame ones; the method was immunoSEQ multiplex PCR. In the table there are 2,100,000 or so clones, nearly 97% of which are singletons. There were no recent acute infections or vaccinations among the donors, who were healthy HIV-negative adults. The sample consisted of naive CD4+ T cells sorted from blood. Subset in this sample: CD45RA+ positively selected. The V gene is TRBV2, the J gene TRBJ2-5; D unresolved. This TCR derives from a young man in good health. The CDR3 DNA is TGTGCCAGCAGCAAGTACCAAGAGACCCAGTACTTC. Protein sequence: CASSKYQETQYF.